The 7 T cell receptor beta chains below all came from one sample that was sequenced in a study of cytomegalovirus exposure and HLA in healthy donors. PCR involved 60 Vbeta and 13 Jbeta primers. Here immunoSEQ multiplex PCR was the method, and the copy in TCRdb shows in-frame clones only, minus some. The sample holds about 200,000 clones, about four fifths seen once. Material: PBMCs. All receptors derive from a man in his forties or fifties in good health and CMV-seropositive.

V and J are TRBV27 and TRBJ2-7; D might be TRBD2 (6 bases). This CDR3 has 17 amino acids. Deletions cut 7 bases from V and 0 bases from J, with 22 bases between. Germline CDR1 is MNHEY and CDR2 is SMNVEV (reference sequence). CDR3 region: CASKISGQRRGSYEQYF. DNA for the CDR3: TGTGCCAGCAAGATTAGCGGACAACGGAGGGGCTCCTACGAGCAGTACTTC.

A few counts support this clone. The junction differs from germline at one of its ends, possibly a read error. V is TRBV6-1 and J is TRBJ2-7; possible D gene TRBD1, 5 bases. This CDR3 is built from 11 residues. The V gene's germline CDR1 is MNHNS and CDR2 SASEGT. The chain's CDR3 is CASSDQGLEDF. CDR3 coding DNA: TGTGCCAGCAGTGATCAGGGCCTAGAGGACTTC.

This chain links TRBV6-5 with TRBJ2-3, with no clear D. The germline gives CDR1 MNHEY, CDR2 SVGAGI. V lost 0 bases and J 6 bases, leaving 10 bases between the germline ends. The CDR3 spans 14 residues. CDR3 sequence: CASSYSSAPDTQYF. The CDR3 nucleotides read TGTGCCAGCAGTTACTCTAGTGCTCCTGATACGCAGTATTTT.

V and J are TRBV5-6 and TRBJ2-7; no firm D call. The germline gives CDR1 SGHDT, CDR2 YYEEEE. CDR3 size: 11 residues. Trimming took off 1 base at V and 6 bases at J, with 5 bases between the two ends. In DNA, the CDR3 is TGTGCCAGCAGCTTGTCCCTCGAGCAGTACTTC. It encodes CASSLSLEQYF.

This chain uses TRBV21-1 with TRBJ1-1; the D call TRBD1 from the table was never checked on the DNA. TRBV21-1 is marked as a pseudogene. The CDR3 is made up of 17 amino acids. CDR3 bases: TGTGCCAGCAGCAAAGAAAGGGACAGGGAAGCGGACACTGAAGCTTTCTTT. Translated: CASSKERDREADTEAFF.

The chain links TRBV2 to TRBJ1-1; a weak D match, TRBD1 (5 bases). Germline CDR1 is SNHLY and CDR2 is FYNNEI. Trimming took 6 bases from V and 6 from J, leaving 20 bases between them. This CDR3 region has 15 residues. The CDR3 protein is CASREVRGQGAEAFF. The CDR3, as DNA: TGTGCCAGCAGAGAGGTAAGGGGCCAAGGGGCTGAAGCTTTCTTT.

The chain uses TRBV5-1 and TRBJ1-4, with 8 bases identical to TRBD1. V dropped 1 base and J dropped 2; count of bases not matched to a gene: 13. Germline V gives CDR1 SGHRS, CDR2 YFSETQ. The CDR3 sequence is 19 residues long. The CDR3 region has the DNA TGCGCCAGCAGCTTGTTCGGACAGGGAGGATACGATACTAATGAAAAACTGTTTTTT. Its translation is CASSLFGQGGYDTNEKLFF.